This paragraph covers one TCR beta chain sequence. Its antigen is undetermined. The data belong to a study of vaccination and CD4 T cells after COVID-19. Stated treatment: approximately 9-day PBMC culture with coronavirus spike peptide pools or control peptides (ViraFEST assay). Under the ViraFEST approach, antigen-specific T cells were expanded with peptide pools and TCRs subsequently sequenced. Cultured CD4+ T-cell DNA underwent Oncomine TCR Beta short-read sequencing. TCRdb independently ran MiXCR on the PCR reads; one entry per CDR3 protein. There are several thousand distinct CDR3 sequences in the sample; about 65% occur only once, and approximately 30% lies in the top ten. The CDR3 is made up of 13 amino acids. CDR1 and CDR2 from the germline V gene are ENHRY and SYGVKD. V lost 4 bases to trimming and J lost 9 bases, with 13 bases between them.

V gene TRBV10-3 combines with J gene TRBJ2-1; perhaps TRBD2 as D (6 bases). The clonotype was recovered from a human donor who had recovered from COVID-19. Sequencing was performed on CD4+ T cells from blood, cultured in vitro. As DNA, the CDR3 is TGTGCCATCAGTGGGGACCAGGGAGGTGAGCAGTTCTTC. It encodes CAISGDQGGEQFF.